This T cell receptor beta chain was sequenced in a study of cytomegalovirus exposure and HLA in healthy donors. This PCR relied on a set of 60 Vbeta primers and 13 Jbeta primers. Here immunoSEQ multiplex PCR was the method, and the copy in TCRdb shows in-frame clones only, minus some. Altogether about 60,000 clones are present, around four fifths being singletons, with the ten largest covering approximately 3%. V was pared by 0 bases and J by 8 bases, with 17 bases between. This CDR3 is 16 amino acids long. CDR1 is LGHNA, CDR2 YSLEER, per germline. On this clone itself: No antigen is known for it.

Overall study results and limits: Presence/absence results assume similar sequencing depth per donor, which may not hold. Most sequenced TCRs were rare (though some public TCRs occurred in many donors). As a later analysis showed, a missense DCLRE1C variant was linked to trimming of TCR beta V- and J-genes. Reported findings show TCR beta sequences accurately forecast HLA-A and HLA-B alleles in most subjects.

Sequenced input: PBMCs. V is TRBV4-3 and J is TRBJ2-1; possibly TRBD1 for D (7 bases). The clonotype comes from a woman aged 25-40 years in good health and CMV-seronegative. This chain's CDR3 is CASSQDRAGGPHEQFF. CDR3 DNA: TGCGCCAGCAGCCAAGATAGGGCAGGGGGGCCCCATGAGCAGTTCTTC.